The 16 T cell receptor beta chains listed next were all sequenced from one sample in a study of T cells in women clearing cervical HPV infection. Sequencing was performed with immunoSEQ multiplex PCR; in TCRdb, only in-frame clones are kept and a portion is missing. The sample features around 17,000 clones, with roughly 6.8% in its top ten. Sequencing was done on a sample of blood buffy coat. The receptors derive from a woman between 18 and 75 years old with a cervical HPV16 infection that either progressed to CIN3+ or cleared (not recorded which).

A word on this clone: The read falls 3 residues short of the CDR3 end, and the missing part is taken from the germline J gene. The genes are TRBV12-3 or TRBV12-4 and TRBJ2-5, with 10 nucleotides matching TRBD2. V shed 8 bases, J shed 4 bases, and the junction held 7 bases outside the gene matches. There are 14 residues in the CDR3. The CDR3 spells CASDSGGLGETQYF. The DNA read from the CDR3 is TGTGCCAGCGATAGCGGGGGGCTGGGAGAGACC.

Regarding this clone: The read stops 3 residues short of the end of the CDR3; the missing end is completed from the germline J gene. The chain is built from TRBV20-1 and TRBJ2-5; 9 bases align to TRBD2. Germline V gives CDR1 DFQATT, CDR2 SNEGSKA (reference sequence). The V gene end was trimmed by 0 bases and the J gene end by 5 bases; junction bases not matched to a gene: 7. There are 15 residues in the CDR3. This chain's CDR3 is CSARDGSGGRETQYF. CDR3 DNA, as far as it was read: TGCAGTGCTAGAGATGGGAGCGGGGGGAGGGAGACC.

On this clone: From the germline J gene comes the end of the CDR3, since the read stops 3 residues before it. The chain carries TRBV10-2 and TRBJ1-5; TRBD1 is a possible D gene (6 bases). V was shortened by 6 bases and J by 0 bases, with 12 bases between the two germline ends. CDR1 and CDR2 from the germline V gene are WSHSY and SAAADI. This CDR3 is built from 15 residues. The chain's CDR3 is CASSKNRASNQPQHF. Partial CDR3 DNA: TGCGCCAGCAGCAAAAACAGGGCTAGCAATCAGCCC.

A note on this clone: The read falls 3 residues short of the CDR3 end, and the missing part is taken from the germline J gene. The genes are TRBV12-3 or TRBV12-4 and TRBJ2-5; 8 bases map to TRBD1. The CDR3 has 13 residues. Trimming cost V 5 bases and J 5 bases; bases outside gene matches: 4. The CDR3 here is CASSLDRAETQYF. Partial CDR3 DNA: TGTGCCAGCAGTCTGGACAGGGCGGAGACC.

Comments on this clone: Read sequence stops 3 residues before the CDR3 end, and the germline J gene provides the missing end. The V call is TRBV2, the J call TRBJ2-4, with 11 bases matching TRBD2. The CDR3 runs to 15 residues. J gave up 9 bases and V 4 bases, and 8 bases lay outside the gene matches. CDR1 and CDR2 (germline): SNHLY, FYNNEI. CDR3 residues: CASSGDLAGGGIQYF. The CDR3 DNA, read in part, is TGTGCCAGCAGTGGTGACCTAGCGGGGGGAGGCATT.

Considering frequency, this clone is medium-sized. Read coverage stops 3 residues before the CDR3 terminus; the germline J gene supplies the remainder. The V and J genes are TRBV7-9 and TRBJ1-4; 10 positions agree with TRBD1. Trimming at V came to 2 bases and at J to 8 bases, leaving 5 bases not matched to a gene. Germline V CDR1 and CDR2: SEHNR, FQNEAQ (reference sequence). This CDR3 comprises 15 residues. The sequenced part of the CDR3 DNA is TGTGCCAGCAGCTTAAGGGACAGGGGACACGAAAAA. This encodes CASSLRDRGHEK. The complete CDR3 reads CASSLRDRGHEKLFF.

This CDR3 reads CASSLATRSGNTIYF. CDR3 DNA (partial): TGTGCCAGCAGTTTAGCCACTCGCTCTGGAAACACC. The chain recombines TRBV28 with TRBJ1-3, with D hard to call. The sequence runs out 3 residues before the end of the CDR3; the remainder is reconstructed from the germline J gene. Germline V CDR1 and CDR2: MDHEN, SYDVKM. The length of the CDR3 is 15 residues. V was clipped by 2 bases and J by 0 bases, with 8 bases between them.

Partial CDR3 DNA: TGCAGTGCTCATCAGGGAGATACG. It codes for CSAHQGDT. The entire CDR3 protein is CSAHQGDTQYF. The chain recombines TRBV20-1 with TRBJ2-3; a possible D gene is TRBD1 (5 bases). The read halts 3 residues ahead of the CDR3 end, with the missing end drawn from the germline J gene. Germline V gives CDR1 DFQATT, CDR2 SNEGSKA (reference sequence). The CDR3 is made up of 11 amino acids. V was shortened by 5 bases and J by 5 bases, with 8 bases between the two germline ends.

Concerning this clone: With the read ending 3 residues before the CDR3 end, the germline J gene is used to fill in that end. The chain links TRBV20-1 to TRBJ2-5; 15 positions match TRBD2. V trimming: 4 bases; J trimming: 5 bases; junction bases outside the gene matches: 5. Germline V lookup: CDR1 DFQATT, CDR2 SNEGSKA (reference sequence). The CDR3 is made up of 15 amino acids. CDR3 region: CSATGLAGGQETQYF. CDR3 bases read: TGCAGTGCTACAGGACTAGCGGGGGGGCAGGAGACC.

As regards this clone: The read ends 3 residues early relative to the CDR3; the germline J gene fills the gap. The chain is built from TRBV6-2 or TRBV6-3 and TRBJ2-3; 7 nucleotides match TRBD2. The V segment lost 5 bases and the J segment 0 bases; nucleotides outside the gene matches: 8. The CDR3 runs 16 residues. CDR1 is MNHEY and CDR2 is SVGEGT in the germline V gene. This chain's CDR3 is CASSGPAGDSTDTQYF. Incomplete CDR3 DNA: TGTGCCAGCAGTGGGCCGGCGGGGGATAGCACAGATACG.

CDR3 DNA, as far as it was read: TGTGCCAGCAGTGAACTGGGGGGGGGTTCTGGGGCCAACGTC. The encoded protein is CASSELGGGSGANV. The whole CDR3 protein reads CASSELGGGSGANVLTF. This chain links TRBV2 with TRBJ2-6, with 7 bases identical to TRBD2. The CDR3 end falls 3 residues outside the read, so it is completed with the germline J gene. J gave up 1 base and V 2 bases, and 5 bases lay outside the gene matches. Per the germline V gene, CDR1 is SNHLY and CDR2 is FYNNEI. This CDR3 has 17 residues.

As concerns this clone: The read gets to within 3 residues of the CDR3 end, and the germline J gene fills in the rest. This sequence joins TRBV20-1 and TRBJ1-1; a possible D gene is TRBD1 (5 bases). The CDR3 totals 12 residues. Per the germline V gene, CDR1 is DFQATT and CDR2 is SNEGSKA (reference sequence). Between the trimmed V and J ends, which lost 5 bases and 7 bases, there was a span of 14 bases. CDR3 DNA (partial): TGCAGTGCTGGAGGACAAACGGTTGAA. This sequence encodes CSAGGQTVE. The whole CDR3 protein reads CSAGGQTVEAFF.

Details on this clone: The read terminates 3 residues before the CDR3 end, so the remaining end is supplied by the germline J gene. The chain carries TRBV29-1 and TRBJ2-6; D might be TRBD1 (5 bases). Deletions cut 1 base from V and 2 bases from J, with 6 bases between. Germline V gene data show CDR1 as SQVTM and CDR2 as ANQGSEA. This CDR3 has 14 residues. The CDR3 spells CSVEVQAGANVLTF. The sequenced part of the CDR3 DNA is TGCAGCGTTGAAGTACAGGCTGGGGCCAACGTC.

As regards this clone: The read finishes 3 residues shy of the CDR3 end, and the germline J gene is used to complete it. The chain employs TRBV19 and TRBJ1-5; 9 bases line up with TRBD1. The germline gives CDR1 LNHDA, CDR2 SQIVND (reference sequence). With V trimmed by 6 bases and J by 5 bases, 5 bases remained unmatched. This CDR3 comprises 14 residues. The CDR3 sequence: CASRDRGGDQPQHF. CDR3 DNA, as far as it was read: TGTGCCAGTAGGGACAGGGGTGGGGATCAGCCC.

CDR3 DNA, as far as it was read: TGTGCCAGCAGTCAGGGGGAGAACACTGAA. It encodes CASSQGENTE. The entire CDR3 protein is CASSQGENTEAFF. The chain carries TRBV2 and TRBJ1-1, with 7 bases lining up with TRBD1. The missing CDR3 end, 3 residues past where the read stops, is filled in from the germline J gene. The CDR3 spans 13 residues. V shed 5 bases and J 1 base; nucleotides not matched to a gene: 1. Looked up from germline, CDR1 is SNHLY and CDR2 is FYNNEI.

Concerning this clone: Other DNA sequences from this sample encode an identical CDR3 as well. The CDR3 DNA, read in part, is TGCAGTGCTAGCGGTACCGGGGAG. This gives the protein CSASGTGE. The full CDR3 protein is CSASGTGELFF. This sequence joins TRBV20-1 and TRBJ2-2; D gene uncertain. The read ends 3 residues shy of where the CDR3 ends; the end is completed using the germline J gene. Trimming took 3 bases from V and 5 from J, leaving 4 bases between them. The CDR3 spans 11 residues. Germline V CDR1 and CDR2: DFQATT, SNEGSKA (reference sequence).